Sequencing of this T cell receptor (beta chain) was carried out in a study of cytomegalovirus exposure and HLA in healthy donors. The PCR had 60 Vbeta and 13 Jbeta primers. Data came from immunoSEQ multiplex PCR; TCRdb stores just in-frame clones and leaves some out. The sample carries nearly 200,000 clones, roughly 73% recorded once. Trimming removed 0 bases from V and 6 bases from J, with 7 bases in between. CDR1 and CDR2 (germline): SGHRS, YFSETQ. The CDR3 is 14 residues long. The specimen was PBMCs. This sequence joins TRBV5-1 and TRBJ1-6; no definite D call. This clonotype originated in a woman in her twenties or thirties in good health and CMV-seropositive. The CDR3 DNA sequence: TGCGCCAGCAGCTTGGCAGAGGGTAATTCACCCCTCCACTTT. Amino acid sequence: CASSLAEGNSPLHF.